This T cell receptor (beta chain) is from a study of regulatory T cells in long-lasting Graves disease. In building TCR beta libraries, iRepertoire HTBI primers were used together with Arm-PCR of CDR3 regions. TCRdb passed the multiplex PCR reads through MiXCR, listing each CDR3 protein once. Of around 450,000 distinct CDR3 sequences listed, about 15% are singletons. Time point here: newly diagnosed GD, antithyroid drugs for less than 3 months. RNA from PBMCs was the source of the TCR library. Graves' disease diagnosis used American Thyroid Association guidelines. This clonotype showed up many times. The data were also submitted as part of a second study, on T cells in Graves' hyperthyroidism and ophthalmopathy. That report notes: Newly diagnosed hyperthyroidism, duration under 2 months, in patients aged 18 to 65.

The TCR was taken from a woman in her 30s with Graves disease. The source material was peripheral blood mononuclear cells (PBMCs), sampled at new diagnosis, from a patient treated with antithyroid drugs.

DNA of the CDR3: TGTGCCAGCAGTCCGGGACAGGGGATAGGCGAGCAGTACTTC. Translated: CASSPGQGIGEQYF. The J gene is TRBJ2-7, the V gene TRBV12-3 or TRBV12-4; 10 bases are a match to TRBD1. J lost 6 bases, V lost 5 bases, and 7 bases had no gene match. CDR3 length: 14 residues.